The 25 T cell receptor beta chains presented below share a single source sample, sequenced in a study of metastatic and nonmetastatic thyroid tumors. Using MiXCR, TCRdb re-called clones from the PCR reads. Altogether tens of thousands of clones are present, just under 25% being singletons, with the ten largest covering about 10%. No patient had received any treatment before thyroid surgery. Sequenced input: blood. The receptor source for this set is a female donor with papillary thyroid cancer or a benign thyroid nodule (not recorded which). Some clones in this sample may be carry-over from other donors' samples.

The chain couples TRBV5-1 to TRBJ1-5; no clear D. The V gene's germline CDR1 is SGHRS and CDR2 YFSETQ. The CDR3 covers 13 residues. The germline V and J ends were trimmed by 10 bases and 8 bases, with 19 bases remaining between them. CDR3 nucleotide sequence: TGCGCCTCCCCAAAGTCGGGCGCCGAGCCCCAGCATTTT. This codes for CASPKSGAEPQHF.

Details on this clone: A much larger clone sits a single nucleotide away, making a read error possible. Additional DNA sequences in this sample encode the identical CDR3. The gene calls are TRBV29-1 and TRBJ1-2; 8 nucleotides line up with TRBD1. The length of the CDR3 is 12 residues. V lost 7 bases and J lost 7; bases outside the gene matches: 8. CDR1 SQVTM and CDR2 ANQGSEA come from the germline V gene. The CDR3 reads CSGSRDRCGYTF. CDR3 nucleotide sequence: TGCAGCGGAAGCCGGGACAGGTGTGGCTACACCTTC.

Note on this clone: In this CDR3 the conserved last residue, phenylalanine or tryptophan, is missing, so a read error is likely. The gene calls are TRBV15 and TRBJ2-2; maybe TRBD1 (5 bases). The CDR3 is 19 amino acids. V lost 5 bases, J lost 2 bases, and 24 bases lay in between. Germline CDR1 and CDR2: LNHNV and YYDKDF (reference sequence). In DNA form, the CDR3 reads TGTGCCACCAGCTCAGATAGTCCCTCTACAGGTCTTAACACCGGGGAGCTGTTTTCT. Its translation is CATSSDSPSTGLNTGELFS.

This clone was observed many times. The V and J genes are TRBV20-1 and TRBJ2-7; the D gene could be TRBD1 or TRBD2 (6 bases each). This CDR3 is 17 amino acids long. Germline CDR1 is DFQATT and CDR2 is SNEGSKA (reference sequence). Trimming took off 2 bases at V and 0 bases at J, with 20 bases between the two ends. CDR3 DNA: TGCAGTGCTAGATCCCATACGAGGGGGGAGATCTCCTACGAGCAGTACTTC. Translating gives CSARSHTRGEISYEQYF.

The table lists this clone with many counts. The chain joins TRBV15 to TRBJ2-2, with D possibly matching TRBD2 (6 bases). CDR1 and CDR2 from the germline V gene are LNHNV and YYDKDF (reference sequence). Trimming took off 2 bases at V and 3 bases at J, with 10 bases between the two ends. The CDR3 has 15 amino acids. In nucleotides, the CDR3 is TGTGCCACCAGCAGACCGTGGGGGGACACCGGGGAGCTGTTTTTT. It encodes CATSRPWGDTGELFF.

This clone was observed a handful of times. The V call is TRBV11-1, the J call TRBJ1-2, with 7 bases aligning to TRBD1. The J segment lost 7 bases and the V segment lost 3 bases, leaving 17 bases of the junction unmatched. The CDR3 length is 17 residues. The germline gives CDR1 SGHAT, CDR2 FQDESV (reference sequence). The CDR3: CASSLSWATGSVSGYTF. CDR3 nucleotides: TGTGCCAGCAGCTTGTCTTGGGCGACAGGGAGTGTCTCTGGCTACACCTTC.

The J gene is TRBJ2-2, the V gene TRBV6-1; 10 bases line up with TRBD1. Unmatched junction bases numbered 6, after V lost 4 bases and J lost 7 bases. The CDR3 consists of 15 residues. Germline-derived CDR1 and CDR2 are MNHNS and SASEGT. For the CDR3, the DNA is TGTGCCAGCAGTGTCTCCGGGACAGGGGTCGGGGAGCTGTTTTTT. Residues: CASSVSGTGVGELFF.

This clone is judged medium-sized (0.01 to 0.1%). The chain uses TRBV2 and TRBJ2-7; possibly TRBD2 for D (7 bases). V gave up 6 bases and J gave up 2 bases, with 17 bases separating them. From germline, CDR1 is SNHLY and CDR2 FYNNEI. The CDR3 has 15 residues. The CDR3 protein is CASRQGGVPTYEQYF. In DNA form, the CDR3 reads TGTGCCAGCAGACAAGGGGGGGTTCCCACCTACGAGCAGTACTTC. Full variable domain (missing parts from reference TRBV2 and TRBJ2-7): EPEVTQTPSHQVTQMGQEVILRCVPISNHLYFYWYRQILGQKVEFLVSFYNNEISEKSEIFDDQFSVERPDGSNFTLKIRSTKLEDSAMYFCASRQGGVPTYEQYFGPGTRLTVT.

CDR3 in DNA: TGTGCCAGCAGCTCCCCCTCGGGGTTGCGCCCTGGGCTGAACAATGAGCAGTTCTTC. It encodes CASSSPSGLRPGLNNEQFF. The chain couples TRBV7-7 to TRBJ2-1; D perhaps matches TRBD2 (5 bases). This CDR3 comprises 19 residues. Germline values: CDR1 SSHAT, CDR2 FNYEAQ (reference sequence). Trimming cost V 4 bases and J 5 bases, with 27 bases left between them.

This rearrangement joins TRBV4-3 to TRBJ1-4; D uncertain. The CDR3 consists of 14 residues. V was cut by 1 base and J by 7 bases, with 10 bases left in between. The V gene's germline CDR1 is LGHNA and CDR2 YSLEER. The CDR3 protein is CASSQGTFIEKLFF. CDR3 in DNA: TGCGCCAGCAGCCAAGGGACCTTTATTGAAAAACTGTTTTTT.

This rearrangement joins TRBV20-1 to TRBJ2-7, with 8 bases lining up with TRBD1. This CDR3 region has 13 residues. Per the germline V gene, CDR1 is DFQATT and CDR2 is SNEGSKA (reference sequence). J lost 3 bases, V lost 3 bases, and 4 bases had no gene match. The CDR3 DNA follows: TGCAGTGCTAGGAGGACAGGGCTCTACGAGCAGTACTTC. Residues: CSARRTGLYEQYF.

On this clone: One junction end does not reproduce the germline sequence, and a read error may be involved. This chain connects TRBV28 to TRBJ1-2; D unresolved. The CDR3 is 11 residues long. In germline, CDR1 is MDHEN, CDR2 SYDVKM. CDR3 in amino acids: CGSSRHRDFTF. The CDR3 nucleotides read TGTGGCAGCAGCCGCCACAGAGATTTCACCTTC.

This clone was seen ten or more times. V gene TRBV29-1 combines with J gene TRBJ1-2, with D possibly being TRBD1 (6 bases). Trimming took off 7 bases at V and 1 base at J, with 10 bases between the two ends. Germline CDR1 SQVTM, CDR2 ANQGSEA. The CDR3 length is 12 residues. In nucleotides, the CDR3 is TGCAGCGCCATGGACAGTAACTATGGCTACACCTTC. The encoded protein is CSAMDSNYGYTF.

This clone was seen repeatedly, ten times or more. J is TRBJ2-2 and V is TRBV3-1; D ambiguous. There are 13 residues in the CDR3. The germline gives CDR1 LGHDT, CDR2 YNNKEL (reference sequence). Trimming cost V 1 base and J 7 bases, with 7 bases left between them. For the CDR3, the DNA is TGTGCCAGCAGCCAAGTGCTGGTCGGGGAGCTGTTTTTT. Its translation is CASSQVLVGELFF. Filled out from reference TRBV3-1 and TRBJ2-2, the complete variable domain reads DTAVSQTPKYLVTQMGNDKSIKCEQNLGHDTMYWYKQDSKKFLKIMFSYNNKELIINETVPNRFSPKSPDKAHLNLHINSLELGDSAVYFCASSQVLVGELFFGEGSRLTVL.

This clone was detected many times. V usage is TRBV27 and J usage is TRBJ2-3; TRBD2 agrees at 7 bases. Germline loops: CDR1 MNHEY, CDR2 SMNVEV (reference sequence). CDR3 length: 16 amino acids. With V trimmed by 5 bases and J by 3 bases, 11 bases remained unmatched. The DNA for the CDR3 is TGTGCCAGCAGTCCCCGACTAGCAGGAGGGACAGATACGCAGTATTTT. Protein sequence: CASSPRLAGGTDTQYF.

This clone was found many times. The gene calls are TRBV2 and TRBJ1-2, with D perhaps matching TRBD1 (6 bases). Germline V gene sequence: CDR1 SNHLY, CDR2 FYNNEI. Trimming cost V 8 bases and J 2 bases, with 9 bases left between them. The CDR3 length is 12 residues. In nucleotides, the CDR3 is TGTGCCAGCTCCGACAGGAACTATGGCTACACCTTC. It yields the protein CASSDRNYGYTF.

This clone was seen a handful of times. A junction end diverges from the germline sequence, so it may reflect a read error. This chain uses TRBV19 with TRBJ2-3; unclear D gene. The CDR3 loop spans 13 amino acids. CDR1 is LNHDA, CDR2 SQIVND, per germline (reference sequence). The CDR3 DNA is TGTTCCAGTTCGTCCACCTGGGCAGATACGCAATATTTT. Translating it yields CSSSSTWADTQYF.

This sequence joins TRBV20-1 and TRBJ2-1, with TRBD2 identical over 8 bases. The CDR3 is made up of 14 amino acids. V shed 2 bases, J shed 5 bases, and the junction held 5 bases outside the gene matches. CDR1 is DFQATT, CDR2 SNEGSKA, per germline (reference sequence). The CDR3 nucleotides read TGCAGTGCTAGAACGGAGCGGGAGCACAATGAGCAGTTCTTC. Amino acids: CSARTEREHNEQFF.

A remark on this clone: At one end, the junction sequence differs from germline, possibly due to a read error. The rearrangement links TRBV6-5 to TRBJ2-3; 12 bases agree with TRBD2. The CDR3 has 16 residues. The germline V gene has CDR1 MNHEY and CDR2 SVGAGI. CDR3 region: CASSFTGLAGLNTQYF. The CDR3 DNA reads TGTGCGAGCAGTTTCACCGGACTAGCGGGATTAAATACGCAGTATTTT.

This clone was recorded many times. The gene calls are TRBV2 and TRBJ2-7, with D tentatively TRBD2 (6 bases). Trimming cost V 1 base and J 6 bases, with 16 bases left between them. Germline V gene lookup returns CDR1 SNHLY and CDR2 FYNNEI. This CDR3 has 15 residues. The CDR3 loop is CASSEDSGGGIEQYF. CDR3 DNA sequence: TGTGCCAGCAGTGAAGACTCCGGAGGAGGGATCGAGCAGTACTTC.

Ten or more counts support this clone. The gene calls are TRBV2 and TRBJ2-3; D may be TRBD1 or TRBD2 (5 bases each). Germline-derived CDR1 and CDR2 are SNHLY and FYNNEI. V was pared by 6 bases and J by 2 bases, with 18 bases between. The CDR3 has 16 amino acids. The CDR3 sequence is CASRVDPGRNTDTQYF. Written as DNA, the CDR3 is TGTGCCAGCAGGGTCGATCCGGGACGGAACACAGATACGCAGTATTTT.

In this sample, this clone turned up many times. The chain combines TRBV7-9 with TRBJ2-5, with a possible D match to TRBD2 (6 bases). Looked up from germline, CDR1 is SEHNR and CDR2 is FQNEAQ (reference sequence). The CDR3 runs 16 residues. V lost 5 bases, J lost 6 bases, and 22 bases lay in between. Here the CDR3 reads CASSDMAGPGWKTQYF. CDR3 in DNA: TGTGCCAGCAGCGATATGGCGGGACCCGGGTGGAAGACCCAGTACTTC.

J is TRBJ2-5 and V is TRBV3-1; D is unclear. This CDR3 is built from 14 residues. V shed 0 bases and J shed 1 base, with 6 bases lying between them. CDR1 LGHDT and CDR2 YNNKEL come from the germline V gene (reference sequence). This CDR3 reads CASSQELAQETQYF. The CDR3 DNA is TGTGCCAGCAGCCAAGAGCTGGCCCAAGAGACCCAGTACTTC.

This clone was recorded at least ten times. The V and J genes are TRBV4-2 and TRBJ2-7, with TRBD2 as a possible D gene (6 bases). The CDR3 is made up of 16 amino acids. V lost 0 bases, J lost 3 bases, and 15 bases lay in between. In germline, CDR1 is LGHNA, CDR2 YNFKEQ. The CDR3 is CASSQEVLAPLYEQYF. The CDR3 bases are TGTGCCAGCAGCCAAGAGGTCCTAGCGCCCCTCTACGAGCAGTACTTC.

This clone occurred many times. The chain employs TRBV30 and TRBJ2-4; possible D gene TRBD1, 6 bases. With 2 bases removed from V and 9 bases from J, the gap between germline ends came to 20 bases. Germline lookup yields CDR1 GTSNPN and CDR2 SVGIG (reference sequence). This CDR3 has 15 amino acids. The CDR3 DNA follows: TGTGCCTGGAGTCTTTGGACAGCCCAACAGGGCATTCAGTACTTC. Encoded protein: CAWSLWTAQQGIQYF.